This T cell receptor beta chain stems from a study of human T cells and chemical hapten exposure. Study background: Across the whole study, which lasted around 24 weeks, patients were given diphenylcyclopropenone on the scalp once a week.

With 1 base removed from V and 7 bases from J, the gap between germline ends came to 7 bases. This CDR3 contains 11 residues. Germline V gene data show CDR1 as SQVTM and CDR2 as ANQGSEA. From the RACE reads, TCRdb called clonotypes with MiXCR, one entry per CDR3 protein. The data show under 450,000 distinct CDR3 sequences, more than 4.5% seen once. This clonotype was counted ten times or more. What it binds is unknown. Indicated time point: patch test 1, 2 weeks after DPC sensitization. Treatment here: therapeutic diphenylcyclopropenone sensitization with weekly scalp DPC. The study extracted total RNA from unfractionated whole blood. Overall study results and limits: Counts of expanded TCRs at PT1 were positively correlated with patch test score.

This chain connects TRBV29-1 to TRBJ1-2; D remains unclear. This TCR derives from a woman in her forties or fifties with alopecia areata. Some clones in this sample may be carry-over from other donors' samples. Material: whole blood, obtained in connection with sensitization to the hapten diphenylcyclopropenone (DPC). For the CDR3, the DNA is TGCAGCGTTGAAGGGGAGGGTGGCTACACCTTC. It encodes CSVEGEGGYTF.